In its sample, the clone carrying this TCR beta chain was seen many times. No antigen is known for it. Additional DNA sequences in this sample encode the identical CDR3. The table came from immunoSEQ multiplex PCR; TCRdb's copy has only in-frame clones and leaves some out. The data contain around 1.1 million clones, roughly 77% of them singletons. CDR1 SGHTA and CDR2 FQGTGA come from the germline V gene. There are 12 residues in the CDR3. V was cut by 3 bases and J by 2 bases, with 3 bases left in between. The record originates from a study of shared clonotypes between healthy human individuals. Broader study findings: An anticipated effect of sequencing depth on clonotype sharing among donors was recognized.

This chain links TRBV7-3 with TRBJ2-3; D remains unclear. The specimen was memory CD4+ T cells from PBMCs. Specified subset: CD45RA-negative fraction. The source is a man aged 18 to 30 in good health. Some clones in this sample may be carry-over from other donors' samples. The chain's CDR3 is CASSFDTDTQYF. CDR3 nucleotide sequence: TGTGCCAGCAGCTTTGACACAGATACGCAGTATTTT.